These 22 T cell receptor beta chains share one sample of origin, sequenced in a study of T cells in Graves' hyperthyroidism and ophthalmopathy. Using RNA transcripts as the source, TCR beta CDR3 regions were amplified. The study used the HTBI primer set for a first-round RT-PCR of the TCR CDR3. TCRdb ran MiXCR on the multiplex PCR reads and lists one entry per CDR3 protein. Among some 350,000 distinct CDR3 sequences listed, more than 15% were seen once. Sequenced material: blood. These receptors all come from a woman younger than 35 with Graves' hyperthyroidism that later progressed to Graves' ophthalmopathy.

This clonotype was detected many times. This rearrangement joins TRBV7-2 to TRBJ2-5, with D hard to call. V was pared by 3 bases and J by 4 bases, with 3 bases between. Germline CDR1 SGHTA, CDR2 FQGNSA. This CDR3 contains 11 residues. Written as DNA, the CDR3 is TGTGCCAGCAGCTTCGCAGAGACCCAGTACTTC. Amino acids: CASSFAETQYF.

This clonotype has at least ten counts. CDR3 in amino acids: CASSFGLREVDYGYTF. The CDR3 coding sequence is TGTGCCAGCAGTTTTGGACTCCGGGAGGTAGACTATGGCTACACCTTC. The chain employs TRBV28 and TRBJ1-2; D gene ambiguous. Germline lookup yields CDR1 MDHEN and CDR2 SYDVKM. V lost 3 bases and J lost 3, with 17 bases in between. This CDR3 region has 16 residues.

Only a few counts were recorded for this clonotype. The V gene is TRBV19, the J gene TRBJ2-7; D possibly uses TRBD1 or TRBD2 (5 bases each). Germline CDR1 LNHDA, CDR2 SQIVND (reference sequence). V lost 4 bases and J 2 bases, leaving 12 bases between the germline ends. CDR3 size: 14 residues. The CDR3 nucleotides are TGTGCCAGTAGTAGGGGGACGGTTACCTACGAGCAGTACTTC. This translates into CASSRGTVTYEQYF. The whole variable domain, filled in from reference TRBV19 and TRBJ2-7, reads DGGITQSPKYLFRKEGQNVTLSCEQNLNHDAMYWYRQDPGQGLRLIYYSQIVNDFQKGDIAEGYSVSREKKESFPLTVTSAQKNPTAFYLCASSRGTVTYEQYFGPGTRLTVT.

This clonotype was seen ten or more times. V is TRBV27 and J is TRBJ2-1; D is perhaps TRBD2 (6 bases). The germline gives CDR1 MNHEY, CDR2 SMNVEV (reference sequence). There are 19 residues in the CDR3. Trimming left V 6 bases short and J 1 base short, with 25 bases between. The CDR3 here is CASSLEPLFSAGSYNEQFF. The CDR3 coding sequence is TGTGCCAGCAGCCTGGAACCGCTATTCTCCGCGGGGTCCTACAATGAGCAGTTCTTC.

This clonotype was detected many times. V gene TRBV6-1 combines with J gene TRBJ2-3; TRBD2 matches 11 bases. The J segment lost 6 bases and the V segment lost 6 bases, leaving 11 bases of the junction unmatched. Germline loops: CDR1 MNHNS, CDR2 SASEGT. The CDR3 length is 16 residues. CDR3 residues: CASRVMGLAAQDTQYF. The CDR3 DNA is TGTGCCAGCAGGGTGATGGGACTAGCGGCCCAGGATACGCAGTATTTT.

This clonotype was seen many times. The J gene is TRBJ1-1, the V gene TRBV4-1; D call uncertain. Germline loops: CDR1 MGHRA, CDR2 YSYEKL. This CDR3 has 15 amino acids. Trimming removed 2 bases at V and 0 bases at J, with 10 bases between. CDR3 protein: CASSQSRTLNTEAFF. In nucleotides, the CDR3 is TGCGCCAGCAGCCAATCCCGAACTCTGAACACTGAAGCTTTCTTT.

This clonotype came up a few times. This chain uses TRBV28 with TRBJ1-2; D not resolved. Germline V CDR1 and CDR2: MDHEN, SYDVKM. V dropped 3 bases and J dropped 4 bases, with 9 bases sitting between them. The CDR3 has 13 residues. The CDR3 region is CASSLVGIYGYTF. DNA for the CDR3: TGTGCCAGCAGTTTGGTGGGTATCTATGGCTACACCTTC.

This clonotype was seen ten or more times. This rearrangement joins TRBV28 to TRBJ2-7; D gene ambiguous. V lost 5 bases and J lost 2, with 7 bases in between. The V gene's germline CDR1 is MDHEN and CDR2 SYDVKM. The CDR3 is 12 amino acids. The CDR3 bases are TGTGCCAGCAGTGGACGTGCCTACGAGCAGTACTTC. Translated, it gives CASSGRAYEQYF.

The chain links TRBV19 to TRBJ1-5; D is undetermined. There are 13 residues in the CDR3. Germline loops: CDR1 LNHDA, CDR2 SQIVND (reference sequence). Trimming left V 3 bases short and J 6 bases short, with 9 bases between. The DNA for the CDR3 is TGTGCCAGTAGTATCGGTAATACTCAGCCCCAGCATTTT. Translated: CASSIGNTQPQHF. Complete variable domain (other parts from reference TRBV19 and TRBJ1-5): DGGITQSPKYLFRKEGQNVTLSCEQNLNHDAMYWYRQDPGQGLRLIYYSQIVNDFQKGDIAEGYSVSREKKESFPLTVTSAQKNPTAFYLCASSIGNTQPQHFGDGTRLSIL.

This clonotype appeared many times. The J gene is TRBJ2-1, the V gene TRBV28; D is undetermined. Trimming pared 6 bases from V and 9 bases from J, leaving 12 bases between. This CDR3 contains 12 residues. Germline V gives CDR1 MDHEN, CDR2 SYDVKM. CDR3 sequence reads: CASSPWTSEQFF. CDR3 DNA sequence: TGTGCCAGCAGCCCATGGACCAGTGAGCAGTTCTTC.

This clonotype was detected many times. The chain recombines TRBV10-3 with TRBJ2-1; 7 nucleotides line up with TRBD2. V gave up 4 bases and J gave up 0 bases; unmatched junction bases: 18. CDR3 length equals 20 residues. Looked up from germline, CDR1 is ENHRY and CDR2 is SYGVKD. DNA of the CDR3: TGTGCCATCAGTGGATCCCGGGAGGTAACTCTCTCCAACTCCTACAATGAGCAGTTCTTC. This gives the protein CAISGSREVTLSNSYNEQFF.

V gene TRBV9 combines with J gene TRBJ2-1; 10 nucleotides line up with TRBD2. The trim removed 3 bases at V and 10 bases at J, leaving 7 bases unmatched. The CDR3 runs to 14 residues. CDR1 is SGDLS and CDR2 is YYNGEE in the germline V gene. The CDR3 DNA reads as TGTGCCAGCAGCGCTAGCGGGAGCCTGAACGAGCAGTTCTTC. This codes for CASSASGSLNEQFF. Combining the CDR3 with reference TRBV9 and TRBJ2-1 gives the whole variable domain DSGVTQTPKHLITATGQRVTLRCSPRSGDLSVYWYQQSLDQGLQFLIQYYNGEERAKGNILERFSAQQFPDLHSELNLSSLELGDSALYFCASSASGSLNEQFFGPGTRLTVL.

This clonotype appeared a few times. The gene calls are TRBV12-3 or TRBV12-4 and TRBJ2-1; 14 bases fit TRBD2. The CDR3 consists of 16 residues. J lost 13 bases, V lost 6 bases, and 14 bases had no gene match. CDR3 DNA: TGTGCCAGCAGCAATTCCGGGACTAGCGGGAGAAGGGCTCAGTTCTTC. Translated: CASSNSGTSGRRAQFF.

V usage is TRBV5-1 and J usage is TRBJ1-4; D might be TRBD1 (5 bases). The CDR3 sequence is 17 residues long. Trimming cost V 5 bases and J 0 bases, with 17 bases left between them. Germline V gene lookup returns CDR1 SGHRS and CDR2 YFSETQ. The DNA for the CDR3 is TGCGCCAGCAGGCCAGGCTCCTACAGGTCAACTAATGAAAAACTGTTTTTT. It encodes CASRPGSYRSTNEKLFF.

This clonotype has just a few counts. The chain joins TRBV28 to TRBJ1-2; D possibly corresponds to TRBD1 (6 bases). V was pared by 5 bases and J by 6 bases, with 10 bases between. Per germline, CDR1 MDHEN and CDR2 SYDVKM. The CDR3 consists of 12 residues. The CDR3 loop reads CASSLTGNGYTF. CDR3 DNA sequence: TGTGCCAGCAGTCTTACAGGGAATGGCTACACCTTC.

This clonotype was picked up a small number of times. This chain uses TRBV20-1 with TRBJ2-5; the match to TRBD2 covers 10 bases. The trim removed 1 base at V and 3 bases at J, leaving 20 bases unmatched. The CDR3 runs 20 residues. CDR1 and CDR2 from the germline V gene are DFQATT and SNEGSKA (reference sequence). The CDR3 DNA is TGCAGTGCTAGAGGACCCCTAGCGGGAGCGCGCTTACCTTTTGAAGAGACCCAGTACTTC. Translated: CSARGPLAGARLPFEETQYF.

The table lists this clonotype with many counts. The chain carries TRBV20-1 and TRBJ1-5; TRBD1 agrees at 8 bases. Looked up from germline, CDR1 is DFQATT and CDR2 is SNEGSKA (reference sequence). The CDR3 consists of 14 residues. Trimming at V came to 5 bases and at J to 2 bases, leaving 5 bases not matched to a gene. The CDR3 region has the DNA TGCAGTGCTTCCGACAGGGGTGGCAATCAGCCCCAGCATTTT. Its protein product is CSASDRGGNQPQHF.

This sequence joins TRBV6-1 and TRBJ2-1; TRBD2 matches at 8 bases. The CDR3 has 16 residues. Looked up from germline, CDR1 is MNHNS and CDR2 is SASEGT. The trim removed 5 bases at V and 1 base at J, leaving 7 bases unmatched. In DNA form, the CDR3 reads TGTGCCAGCAGTTCCCGGGGGGGGCTATCCTACAATGAGCAGTTCTTC. The encoded protein is CASSSRGGLSYNEQFF.

This clonotype was counted ten times or more. The junction differs from germline at one of its ends, possibly a read error. CDR3 DNA: TGTGCCAGCAGTTTAGGGCAGGGTAACAATCAGCCCCAGCATTTT. As protein: CASSLGQGNNQPQHF. V is TRBV5-1 and J is TRBJ1-5, with D perhaps TRBD1 (5 bases). The length of the CDR3 is 15 residues. CDR1 is SGHRS and CDR2 is YFSETQ in the germline V gene.

The sample holds a few counts of this clonotype. The chain is built from TRBV20-1 and TRBJ2-5; 11 bases line up with TRBD2. Germline CDR1 is DFQATT and CDR2 is SNEGSKA (reference sequence). The CDR3 spans 15 residues. V shed 5 bases and J 0 bases; nucleotides not matched to a gene: 5. Here the CDR3 reads CSAPRTSGYQETQYF. For the CDR3, the DNA is TGCAGTGCTCCCAGGACTAGCGGGTACCAAGAGACCCAGTACTTC.

This clonotype was counted a few times. The chain is built from TRBV4-1 and TRBJ2-1, with 11 bases lining up with TRBD2. The CDR3 has 17 residues. V lost 0 bases and J lost 11; bases outside the gene matches: 12. Germline loops: CDR1 MGHRA, CDR2 YSYEKL. CDR3 in amino acids: CASSQDYTGTSGFKQFF. CDR3 DNA: TGCGCCAGCAGCCAAGATTACACCGGGACTAGCGGATTTAAGCAGTTCTTC.

The chain is built from TRBV9 and TRBJ2-7; D possibly matches TRBD1 or TRBD2 (6 bases each). The CDR3 is 13 amino acids. The germline V and J ends were trimmed by 0 bases and 5 bases, with 9 bases remaining between them. Germline V gene data show CDR1 as SGDLS and CDR2 as YYNGEE. CDR3 bases: TGTGCCAGCAGCGTAGGAGGGGGGAACGAGCAGTACTTC. This gives the protein CASSVGGGNEQYF.